This record looks at one T cell receptor beta chain sequence and its context. Its antigen is unidentified. Amplification targeted the TCR beta CDR3 regions, with RNA transcripts as the source material. HTBI primers were employed in first-round RT-PCR, then a second-round multiplex PCR followed. TCRdb passed the multiplex PCR reads through MiXCR, listing each CDR3 protein once. The sample has nearly 400,000 distinct CDR3 sequences; around 19% are singletons. The CDR3 is made up of 18 amino acids. Germline CDR1 reads MNHEY; CDR2 reads SMNVEV (reference sequence). The trim removed 5 bases at V and 0 bases at J, leaving 15 bases unmatched. This sample was taken from a study of Graves' ophthalmopathy and Graves' hyperthyroidism. Diagnoses were established from clinical symptoms, serum thyroxine, TRAb, thyroid ultrasound and orbital computed tomography. Study conclusions and caveats: Appearing in blood as well were most expanded thyroid clonotypes above 0.001 frequency.

The sequenced sample was peripheral blood. The origin of this receptor is a woman between 18 and 29 years old with Graves' ophthalmopathy. The chain combines TRBV27 with TRBJ1-2; 7 positions agree with TRBD1. The CDR3 protein is CASSPYLDRSGPNYGYTF. The CDR3 DNA reads as TGTGCCAGCAGTCCTTACTTGGACAGGTCTGGTCCTAACTATGGCTACACCTTC.